These T cell receptor beta chains were read from a single sample in a study of cytomegalovirus exposure and HLA in healthy donors. The repertoire was sequenced with immunoSEQ multiplex PCR; TCRdb's copy has only in-frame clones and lacks some. This table holds about 210,000 clones, approximately 78% found once. The sequenced sample consisted of PBMCs. The receptors here all came from a boy aged 5 to 17 in good health and CMV-seronegative. Both conserved end residues are trimmed from each CDR3.

length,V,J,CDR3
13,TRBV5-1,TRBJ2-3,ASSLDGGRGDTQY
12,TRBV18,TRBJ2-5,ASSRGQPKETQY
13,TRBV7-2,TRBJ2-2,ASSLGRVGPGELF
11,TRBV6-5,TRBJ2-7,ASSTDPVHEQY
14,TRBV18,TRBJ2-3,ASSPGPLAGTDTQY
10,TRBV18,TRBJ1-5,ASSSPGQPQH
14,TRBV5-1,TRBJ2-3,ASSLTGGPSTDTQY
12,TRBV7-2,TRBJ2-3,ASSSGQSTDTQY
15,TRBV5-6,TRBJ1-2,ASSFGLGDRGWYGYT
14,TRBV6-1,TRBJ1-4,ASSETYREEGEKLF
13,TRBV5-4,TRBJ2-2,ATTTSGGWTGELF
11,TRBV15,TRBJ1-2,ATSRQGSSGYT
12,TRBV7-9,TRBJ2-5,ASSQGLAGETQY
13,TRBV19,TRBJ2-7,ASSIAGVRGYEQY